This TCR beta chain came from a study of T cell repertoires in cytomegalovirus infection. Background on the study: Newly reported HLA-C-restricted and thoroughly characterized HLA-B-restricted CMV epitopes were employed. Indications came from public TCR beta signatures; they pointed to CMV infection and to a matching HLA type. Findings and caveats of the study: Totalled public TCR beta family frequency picked out people who carried CMV plus the relevant HLA. Ex vivo responses were dominated by HLA-C-restricted CMV-specific TCR beta clonotypes.

This clonotype was found a few times. No antigen is known for it. Via MiXCR, TCRdb re-called the reads, giving one row per CDR3 protein. The repertoire holds approximately 600,000 distinct CDR3 sequences, with 40% as singletons. This CDR3 comprises 15 residues. Germline V gene data show CDR1 as SGHVS and CDR2 as FNYEAQ. V lost 6 bases to trimming and J lost 2 bases, with 13 bases between them. The TCR was taken from a human donor in good health (CMV status not recorded). Some clones in this sample may be carry-over from other donors' samples. Specimen: cultured PBMCs, collected from culture after CMV antigen stimulation. The chain combines TRBV7-6 with TRBJ1-4; no firm D call. CDR3 in amino acids: CASRPSARTNEKLFF. The CDR3 region has the DNA TGTGCCAGCAGACCCTCGGCCAGGACTAATGAAAAACTGTTTTTT.